This T cell receptor beta chain was profiled in a study of beta chain features in type 1 diabetes. Sorting of CD4+ naive, central memory, regulatory and stem cell-like memory cells was performed via CD45RO/CCR7/CD25/CD127/CD95/CD27. Study conclusions and caveats: A pattern of fewer insertions and more deletions at VDJ junctions was seen in type 1 diabetes patients. Because the template was cDNA, high-expressing cells might be over-represented. Within each of all four CD4+ subsets, Type 1 diabetes patients had TCRB CDR3s that were moderately but significantly shorter. Researchers reported that naive, central memory and Treg TCRB repertoires appeared more similar in patients than in healthy donors.

TCRB transcripts that were expressed got sequenced, as all of the isolated RNA had been reverse transcribed. Clones were read by immunoSEQ multiplex PCR, and TCRdb kept only the in-frame ones, dropping some. The sample shows 630,000 or so clones, over 11% of them seen only once. This clone was seen more than once but under ten times. Its specificity is unknown. The sample consisted of naive CD4+ T cells from blood. This receptor was identified in a man younger than 35 with type 1 diabetes.

For the CDR3, the DNA is TGTGCCAGCAGGGAGGACAGGGGGTACACCGGGGAGCTGTTTTTT. As protein: CASREDRGYTGELFF. The chain recombines TRBV9 with TRBJ2-2, with 10 bases matching TRBD1. Germline V gene sequence: CDR1 SGDLS, CDR2 YYNGEE. The CDR3 has 15 amino acids. The V and J ends lost 5 bases and 3 bases, in that order; junction bases with no gene match: 4.